This section outlines one T cell receptor (beta chain) sequence together with its context. The antigen remains unidentified. The sample contains more than one DNA sequence encoding this CDR3. Specified treatment: oral pan-JAK inhibitor, 5-10 mg twice daily. V was pared by 2 bases and J by 4 bases, with 0 bases between. The CDR3 loop spans 10 amino acids. Looked up from germline, CDR1 is DFQATT and CDR2 is SNEGSKA (reference sequence). The data are from a study of CD8+ T cells in alopecia areata. Study-level background: Those treated were given oral tofacitinib at 5 to 10 mg twice daily. Severity of treated patients was scored by affected scalp percentage. General observations from the study: Many expanded lesional clones persisted during tofacitinib (in both scalp and blood). Tofacitinib significantly lowered scalp clonality and expanded CD8+ clones among the top 100.

Extracted RNA was reverse transcribed, and the resulting cDNA served as sequencing template. Produced via immunoSEQ multiplex PCR; TCRdb's table is partial and in-frame only. The sample records about 270,000 clones, roughly 63% being singletons. The sequences come from CD4+ T cells sorted from blood, collected around week 54, from a patient treated with tofacitinib. The source is a human donor with alopecia areata. The chain combines TRBV20-1 with TRBJ2-1; D uncertain. DNA for the CDR3: TGCAGTGCTAGATACAATGAGCAGTTCTTC. It translates to CSARYNEQFF.